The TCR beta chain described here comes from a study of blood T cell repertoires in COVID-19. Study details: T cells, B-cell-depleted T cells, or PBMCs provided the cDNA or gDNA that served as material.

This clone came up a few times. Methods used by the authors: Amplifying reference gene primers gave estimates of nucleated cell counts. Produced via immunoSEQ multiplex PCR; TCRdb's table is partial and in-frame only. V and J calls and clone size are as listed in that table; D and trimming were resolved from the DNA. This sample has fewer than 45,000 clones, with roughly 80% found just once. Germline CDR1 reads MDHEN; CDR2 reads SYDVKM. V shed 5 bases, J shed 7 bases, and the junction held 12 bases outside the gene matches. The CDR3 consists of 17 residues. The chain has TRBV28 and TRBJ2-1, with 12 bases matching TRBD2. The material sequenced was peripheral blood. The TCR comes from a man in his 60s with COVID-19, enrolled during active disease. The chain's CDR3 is CASSPGLAGRRGNEQFF. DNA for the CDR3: TGTGCCAGCAGTCCCGGACTAGCGGGAAGGCGGGGGAATGAGCAGTTCTTC.